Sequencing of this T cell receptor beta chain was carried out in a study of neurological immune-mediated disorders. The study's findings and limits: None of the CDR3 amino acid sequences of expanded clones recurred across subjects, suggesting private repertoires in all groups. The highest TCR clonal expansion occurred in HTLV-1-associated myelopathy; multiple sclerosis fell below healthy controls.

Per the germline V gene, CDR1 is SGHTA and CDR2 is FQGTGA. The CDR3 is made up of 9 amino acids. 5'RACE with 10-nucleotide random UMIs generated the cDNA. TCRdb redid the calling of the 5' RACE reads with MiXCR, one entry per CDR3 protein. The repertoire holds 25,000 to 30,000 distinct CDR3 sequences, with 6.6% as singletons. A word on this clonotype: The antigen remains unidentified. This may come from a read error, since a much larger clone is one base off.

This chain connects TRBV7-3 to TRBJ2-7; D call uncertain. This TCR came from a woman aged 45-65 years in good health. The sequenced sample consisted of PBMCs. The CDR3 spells CAGSFEQYF. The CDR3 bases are TGTGCCGGCAGCTTCGAGCAGTACTTC. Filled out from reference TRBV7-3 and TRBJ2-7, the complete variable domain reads GAGVSQTPSNKVTEKGKYVELRCDPISGHTALYWYRQSLGQGPEFLIYFQGTGAADDSGLPNDRFFAVRPEGSVSTLKIQRTERGDSAVYLCAGSFEQYFGPGTRLTVT.